This record covers a single T cell receptor (beta chain). This entry comes from a study of T-cell reconstitution after alpha-beta-depleted transplantation in children. As it was prepared, the TCRbeta library received unique molecular identifiers. One entry per CDR3 protein, called by TCRdb with MiXCR from the PCR reads. The data contain about 980,000 distinct CDR3 sequences, 25% to 30% of them singletons. The material was PBMCs, mostly from graft donor cells, obtained 360 days after TCRalphabeta/CD19-depleted stem cell transplant. The receptor comes from a boy in the first two years of life who had a stem cell transplant for SCID, so the T cells may come from the graft donor.

CDR3 DNA sequence: TGTGCCATCAGACAGGGCCACTACGAGCAGTACTTC. This sequence encodes CAIRQGHYEQYF. The chain has TRBV10-3 and TRBJ2-7; the D gene is possibly TRBD1 (6 bases). Deletions cut 6 bases from V and 3 bases from J, with 9 bases between. This CDR3 is built from 12 residues. In germline, CDR1 is ENHRY, CDR2 SYGVKD.